This T cell receptor (beta chain) was identified in a study of cytomegalovirus exposure and HLA in healthy donors. Looking at the study overall: The same platform was used for the 130 or so validation repertoires as for the approximately 730 first-cohort repertoires, as reported in a later analysis. General study findings and limits: Later, an analysis found that TCR clusters from the first cohort tended to co-occur in the 120 or so validation repertoires. According to the study, 160 or so TCR beta chains were cytomegalovirus-associated. Per published reports, the classifier diagnosed cytomegalovirus status with high specificity and sensitivity.

Germline assignment: CDR1 SNHLY and CDR2 FYNNEI. The CDR3 runs 15 residues. The V end was cut by 5 bases, the J end by 7 bases, with 18 bases between. Note on this clone: Its antigen remains unidentified.

Measured with immunoSEQ multiplex PCR; TCRdb has only the in-frame clones, and not every one. The data contain under 250,000 clones, 70% to 90% of them singletons. The sequencing sample was made of PBMCs. J is TRBJ1-5 and V is TRBV2, with a possible D match to TRBD1 (6 bases). The source is a woman younger than 35 in good health and CMV-seronegative. The CDR3 DNA reads TGTGCCAGCAGTCCCAATACAGGGAGTGGGCAGCCCCAGCATTTT. It specifies CASSPNTGSGQPQHF.